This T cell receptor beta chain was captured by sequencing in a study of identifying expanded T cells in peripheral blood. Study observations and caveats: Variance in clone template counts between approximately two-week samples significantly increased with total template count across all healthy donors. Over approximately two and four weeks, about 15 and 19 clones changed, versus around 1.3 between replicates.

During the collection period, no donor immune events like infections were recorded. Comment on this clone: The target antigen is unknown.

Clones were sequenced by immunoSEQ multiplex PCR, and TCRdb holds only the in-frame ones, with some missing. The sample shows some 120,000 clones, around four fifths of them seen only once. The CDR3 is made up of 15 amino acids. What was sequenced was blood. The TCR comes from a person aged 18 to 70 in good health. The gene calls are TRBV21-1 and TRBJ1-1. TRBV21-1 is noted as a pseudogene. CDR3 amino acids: CASSKGCGRNTEAFF. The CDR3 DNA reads TGTGCCAGCAGCAAAGGGTGCGGGAGGAACACTGAAGCTTTCTTT.